This TCR beta chain was sequenced during a study of CD8+ T cells in alopecia areata. Findings and caveats of the study: It was lesional scalp, especially alopecia totalis/universalis, that showed higher clonality than normal scalp. In blood and scalp, many expanded lesional clones persisted during tofacitinib.

Treatment specified: oral pan-JAK inhibitor, 5-10 mg twice daily. Alopecia areata patients gave lesional scalp punch biopsies and peripheral blood samples. Cell sorting on a FACSAria was used to separate CD4+ and CD8+ T cells from the PBMCs. Unmatched junction bases numbered 8, after V lost 2 bases and J lost 8 bases. This CDR3 has 14 amino acids. Germline V gives CDR1 GTSNPN, CDR2 SVGIG (reference sequence). cDNA prepared by RNA extraction and subsequent reverse transcription served as the template for sequencing. Generated by immunoSEQ multiplex PCR, the TCRdb table keeps only in-frame clones and is missing some. Of 90,000 to 130,000 clones listed, less than 75% are singletons. There are a few counts of this clone. Its specificity is unknown.

The clonotype was recovered from a human donor with alopecia areata. The chain is built from TRBV30 and TRBJ2-4, with 8 bases aligning to TRBD2. Source: CD8+ T cells sorted from blood, taken at week 24, from a patient treated with tofacitinib. CDR3 nucleotides: TGTGCCTGGAGTACGGCGGGGGGTGGTGACATTCAGTACTTC. It yields the protein CAWSTAGGGDIQYF.